Listed below are T cell receptor beta chains from one sample, sequenced in a study of cytomegalovirus exposure and HLA in healthy donors. Method: immunoSEQ multiplex PCR; TCRdb's copy keeps in-frame clones and lacks some. The sample has 110,000 or so clones, approximately 69% seen once; the top ten hold roughly 3.2%. Sequenced sample: PBMCs. The receptors originated from a man aged 25-40 years in good health and CMV-seronegative. The CDR3 runs from the conserved cysteine through the conserved F or W. The D gene is left open where the match is weak. Some rows mark clone size as missing; the rest say once, few, many or name a class of expanded clone.

CDR3aa: CASSHEAGTSGGWSYEQYF; CDR3nt: TGCGCCAGCAGCCATGAAGCCGGGACTAGCGGGGGTTGGTCCTACGAGCAGTACTTC; j_gene: TRBJ2-7; len: 19; abundance: NA; d_gene: TRBD2; v_gene: TRBV4-3
CDR3aa: CASSLKKRWGSNSSYEQYF; CDR3nt: TGTGCCAGCAGCTTAAAGAAGAGGTGGGGCAGCAATAGCTCCTACGAGCAGTACTTC; j_gene: TRBJ2-7; len: 19; abundance: NA; d_gene: NA; v_gene: TRBV7-2
CDR3aa: CASSPQTGASNQPQHF; CDR3nt: TGTGCCAGCAGCCCACAGACAGGGGCGAGCAATCAGCCCCAGCATTTT; j_gene: TRBJ1-5; len: 16; abundance: NA; d_gene: TRBD1; v_gene: TRBV7-8
CDR3aa: CASRINGGNQPQHF; CDR3nt: TGTGCCAGCAGGATAAATGGGGGGAATCAGCCCCAGCATTTT; j_gene: TRBJ1-5; len: 14; abundance: NA; d_gene: NA; v_gene: TRBV28
CDR3aa: CASRSGPIYNEQFF; CDR3nt: TGTGCCAGTAGGAGCGGCCCCATCTACAATGAGCAGTTCTTC; j_gene: TRBJ2-1; len: 14; abundance: once; d_gene: NA; v_gene: TRBV19
CDR3aa: CASSLTGMYSNQPQHF; CDR3nt: TGTGCCAGCAGTCTCACCGGGATGTATAGCAATCAGCCCCAGCATTTT; j_gene: TRBJ1-5; len: 16; abundance: NA; d_gene: NA; v_gene: TRBV28
CDR3aa: CASSGYRGRDRNEQYF; CDR3nt: TGTGCCAGCAGTGGATACAGGGGGCGCGATCGTAACGAGCAGTACTTC; j_gene: TRBJ2-7; len: 16; abundance: NA; d_gene: TRBD1; v_gene: TRBV27
CDR3aa: CASSLKSVDNYGYTF; CDR3nt: TGTGCCAGCAGCTTGAAGAGCGTGGATAACTATGGCTACACCTTC; j_gene: TRBJ1-2; len: 15; abundance: NA; d_gene: NA; v_gene: TRBV5-6
CDR3aa: CASSYQGVEEKLFF; CDR3nt: TGCGCCAGCAGCTACCAGGGGGTAGAAGAAAAACTGTTTTTT; j_gene: TRBJ1-4; len: 14; abundance: few; d_gene: TRBD1; v_gene: TRBV5-1
CDR3aa: CSVEGRTSGRLRNEQFF; CDR3nt: TGCAGCGTTGAAGGCCGGACTAGCGGGAGACTAAGGAATGAGCAGTTCTTC; j_gene: TRBJ2-1; len: 17; abundance: NA; d_gene: TRBD2; v_gene: TRBV29-1
CDR3aa: CASSLDHPLAGIPYNGQFF; CDR3nt: TGTGCCAGCAGCTTAGATCACCCACTAGCGGGGATCCCCTACAATGGGCAGTTCTTC; j_gene: TRBJ2-1; len: 19; abundance: NA; d_gene: TRBD2; v_gene: TRBV11-2
CDR3aa: CASSQAKGTGAEKLFF; CDR3nt: TGCGCCAGCAGCCAAGCCAAAGGGACAGGGGCTGAAAAACTGTTTTTT; j_gene: TRBJ1-4; len: 16; abundance: few; d_gene: TRBD1; v_gene: TRBV4-3
CDR3aa: CSSSLTAVLNTEAFF; CDR3nt: TGTTCCAGCAGCTTAACGGCGGTCCTGAACACTGAAGCTTTCTTT; j_gene: TRBJ1-1; len: 15; abundance: few; d_gene: NA; v_gene: TRBV7-9
CDR3aa: CASSPLGQLKETQYF; CDR3nt: TGTGCCAGCAGCCCATTGGGACAGCTTAAAGAGACCCAGTACTTC; j_gene: TRBJ2-5; len: 15; abundance: few; d_gene: TRBD1; v_gene: TRBV11-2
CDR3aa: CASSQELDRGLGNYGYTF; CDR3nt: TGCGCCAGCAGCCAAGAATTGGACAGGGGGCTCGGGAACTATGGCTACACCTTC; j_gene: TRBJ1-2; len: 18; abundance: NA; d_gene: TRBD1; v_gene: TRBV4-3
CDR3aa: CASSPPRRETRNQPQHF; CDR3nt: TGTGCCAGCAGCCCCCCAAGGAGGGAGACCAGGAATCAGCCCCAGCATTTT; j_gene: TRBJ1-5; len: 17; abundance: few; d_gene: NA; v_gene: TRBV5-6
CDR3aa: CASSFGTSGIGTDTQYF; CDR3nt: TGTGCCAGCAGTTTCGGGACTAGCGGGATTGGCACAGATACGCAGTATTTT; j_gene: TRBJ2-3; len: 17; abundance: NA; d_gene: TRBD2; v_gene: TRBV28
CDR3aa: CASSSSGRSGELFF; CDR3nt: TGTGCCAGCAGTTCCTCCGGTCGGTCCGGGGAGCTGTTTTTT; j_gene: TRBJ2-2; len: 14; abundance: NA; d_gene: NA; v_gene: TRBV28
CDR3aa: CASGNQGDTEAFF; CDR3nt: TGTGCCAGCGGGAACCAGGGCGACACTGAAGCTTTCTTT; j_gene: TRBJ1-1; len: 13; abundance: NA; d_gene: NA; v_gene: TRBV5-4
CDR3aa: CASSEALGGTGVGNTQYF; CDR3nt: TGTGCCAGCAGTGAAGCCCTAGGTGGGACAGGGGTGGGGAATACGCAGTATTTT; j_gene: TRBJ2-3; len: 18; abundance: once; d_gene: TRBD1; v_gene: TRBV6-1
CDR3aa: CASRTGYEAYNEQFF; CDR3nt: TGTGCCAGCAGGACAGGGTATGAAGCCTACAATGAGCAGTTCTTC; j_gene: TRBJ2-1; len: 15; abundance: NA; d_gene: TRBD1; v_gene: TRBV6-5
CDR3aa: CASSGGDRALNQPQHF; CDR3nt: TGTGCCAGCAGTGGCGGAGACAGGGCCCTCAATCAGCCCCAGCATTTT; j_gene: TRBJ1-5; len: 16; abundance: few; d_gene: TRBD1; v_gene: TRBV6-1
CDR3aa: CASSDRADTQYF; CDR3nt: TGTGCCAGCAGTGATCGAGCGGATACGCAGTATTTT; j_gene: TRBJ2-3; len: 12; abundance: NA; d_gene: NA; v_gene: TRBV25-1
CDR3aa: CATRGGGAGGYTF; CDR3nt: TGTGCCACCCGCGGGGGAGGCGCGGGTGGCTACACCTTC; j_gene: TRBJ1-2; len: 13; abundance: NA; d_gene: NA; v_gene: TRBV2
CDR3aa: CASSLDRTYEQYF; CDR3nt: TGTGCCAGCAGCTTGGACAGGACCTACGAGCAGTACTTC; j_gene: TRBJ2-7; len: 13; abundance: NA; d_gene: NA; v_gene: TRBV5-6
CDR3aa: CASSLYRGLNAEAFF; CDR3nt: TGTGCCAGCAGCTTGTACAGGGGGCTAAACGCTGAAGCTTTCTTT; j_gene: TRBJ1-1; len: 15; abundance: NA; d_gene: TRBD1; v_gene: TRBV7-9
CDR3aa: CASSEGQGVLFENGYTF; CDR3nt: TGCGCCAGCAGCGAGGGACAGGGGGTGTTATTCGAAAATGGCTACACCTTC; j_gene: TRBJ1-2; len: 17; abundance: few; d_gene: TRBD1; v_gene: TRBV5-1
CDR3aa: CASSGTGRTSGNTIYF; CDR3nt: TGTGCCAGCAGCGGAACCGGGAGAACCTCTGGAAACACCATATATTTT; j_gene: TRBJ1-3; len: 16; abundance: NA; d_gene: NA; v_gene: TRBV7-9
CDR3aa: CASSPTGMNTEAFF; CDR3nt: TGTGCCAGCAGTCCCACAGGGATGAACACTGAAGCTTTCTTT; j_gene: TRBJ1-1; len: 14; abundance: NA; d_gene: NA; v_gene: TRBV5-6